This T cell receptor (beta chain) was documented in a study of long-term antiretroviral therapy in people with HIV. Survey-level resolution applied to immunoSEQ assay v3.0. Sequenced by immunoSEQ multiplex PCR; TCRdb stores in-frame clones only, minus some. The sample contains roughly 16,000 clones, 75% to 90% of which appear only once. V was clipped by 0 bases and J by 6 bases, with 11 bases between them. Germline V gives CDR1 SQVTM, CDR2 ANQGSEA. The CDR3 length is 13 residues. This clone turned up a few times. The antigen remains unidentified. Overall study results and limits: Although diversity increased after ART, it remained lower than in transplant donor controls.

The chain couples TRBV29-1 to TRBJ1-2; D gene unclear. The sequence derives from a man aged 18 to 29 with HIV. This sample comprised unsorted PBMCs, obtained 0.3 years after starting antiretroviral therapy. The CDR3 loop is CSVEDTVYNGYTF. The CDR3 DNA is TGCAGCGTTGAAGACACAGTTTATAATGGCTACACCTTC.